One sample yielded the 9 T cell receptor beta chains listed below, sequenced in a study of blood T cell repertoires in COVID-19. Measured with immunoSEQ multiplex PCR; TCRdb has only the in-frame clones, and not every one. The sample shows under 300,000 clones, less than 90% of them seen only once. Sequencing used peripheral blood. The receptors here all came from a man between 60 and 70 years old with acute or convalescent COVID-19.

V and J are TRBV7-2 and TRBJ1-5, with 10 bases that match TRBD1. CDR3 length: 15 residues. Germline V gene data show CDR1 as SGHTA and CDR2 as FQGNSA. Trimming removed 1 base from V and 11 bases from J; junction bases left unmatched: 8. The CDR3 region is CASSLGGQGVLAQHF. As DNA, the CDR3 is TGTGCCAGCAGCTTAGGAGGACAGGGGGTATTGGCCCAGCATTTT.

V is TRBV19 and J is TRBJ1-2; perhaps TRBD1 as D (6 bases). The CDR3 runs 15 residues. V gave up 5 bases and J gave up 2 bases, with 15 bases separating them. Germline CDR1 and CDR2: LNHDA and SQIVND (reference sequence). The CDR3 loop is CASSPQGDRNYGYTF. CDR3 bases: TGTGCCAGTAGTCCACAGGGAGATAGGAACTATGGCTACACCTTC.

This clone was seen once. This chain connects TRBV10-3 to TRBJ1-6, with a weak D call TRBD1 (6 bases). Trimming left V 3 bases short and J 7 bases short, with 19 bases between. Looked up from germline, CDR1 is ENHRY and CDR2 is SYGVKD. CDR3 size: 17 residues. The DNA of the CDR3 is TGTGCCATCAGTGATGGGGCGGGGGCTTTGAGGAATTCACCCCTCCACTTT. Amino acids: CAISDGAGALRNSPLHF.

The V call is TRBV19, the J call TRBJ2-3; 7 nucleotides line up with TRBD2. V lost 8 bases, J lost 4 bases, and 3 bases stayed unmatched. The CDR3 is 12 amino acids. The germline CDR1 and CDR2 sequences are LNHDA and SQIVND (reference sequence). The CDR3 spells CASRDYADTQYF. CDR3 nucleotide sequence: TGTGCCAGTCGGGACTATGCAGATACGCAGTATTTT. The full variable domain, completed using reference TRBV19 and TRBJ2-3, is DGGITQSPKYLFRKEGQNVTLSCEQNLNHDAMYWYRQDPGQGLRLIYYSQIVNDFQKGDIAEGYSVSREKKESFPLTVTSAQKNPTAFYLCASRDYADTQYFGPGTRLTVL.

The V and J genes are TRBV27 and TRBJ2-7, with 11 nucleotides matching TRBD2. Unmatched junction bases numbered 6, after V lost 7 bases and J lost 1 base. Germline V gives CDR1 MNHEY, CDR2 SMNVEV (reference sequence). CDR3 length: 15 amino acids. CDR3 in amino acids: CASTELAGGSYEQYF. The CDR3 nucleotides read TGTGCCAGCACTGAGCTAGCGGGAGGTTCCTACGAGCAGTACTTC.

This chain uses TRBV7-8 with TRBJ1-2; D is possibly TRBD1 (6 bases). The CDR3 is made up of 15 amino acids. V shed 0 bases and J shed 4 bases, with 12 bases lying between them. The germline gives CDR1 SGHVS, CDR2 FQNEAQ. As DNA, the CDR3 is TGTGCCAGCAGCTTAGCATTGGACAGCGTCTATGGCTACACCTTC. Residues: CASSLALDSVYGYTF.

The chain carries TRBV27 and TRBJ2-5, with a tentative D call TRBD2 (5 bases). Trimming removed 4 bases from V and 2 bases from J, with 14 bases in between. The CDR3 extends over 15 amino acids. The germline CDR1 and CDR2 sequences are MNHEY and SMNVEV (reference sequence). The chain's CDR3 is CASSSPPGGQETQYF. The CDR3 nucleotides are TGTGCCAGCAGTTCCCCCCCCGGCGGGCAAGAGACCCAGTACTTC.

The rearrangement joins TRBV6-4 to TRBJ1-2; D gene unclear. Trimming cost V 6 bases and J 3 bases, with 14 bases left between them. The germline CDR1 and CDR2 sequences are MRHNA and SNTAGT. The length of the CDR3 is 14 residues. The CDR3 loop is CASSPGEQDYGYTF. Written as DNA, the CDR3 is TGTGCCAGCAGCCCCGGGGAGCAGGACTATGGCTACACCTTC.

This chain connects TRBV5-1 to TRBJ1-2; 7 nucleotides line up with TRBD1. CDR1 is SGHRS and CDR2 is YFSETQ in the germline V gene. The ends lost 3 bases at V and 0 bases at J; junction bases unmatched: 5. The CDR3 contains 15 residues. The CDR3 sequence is CASSSGTASNYGYTF. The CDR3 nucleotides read TGCGCCAGCAGCTCGGGGACAGCCTCTAACTATGGCTACACCTTC.